The 14 T cell receptor beta chains presented below share a single source sample, sequenced in a study of blood T cell repertoires in COVID-19. Assay: immunoSEQ multiplex PCR; the TCRdb copy retains only in-frame clones and omits some. The sample contains about 160,000 clones, just under 90% of which appear only once. The sample consisted of peripheral blood. The origin of the receptors is a woman in her seventies with COVID-19, enrolled during active disease.

V usage is TRBV19 and J usage is TRBJ1-2, with D possibly being TRBD1 (6 bases). Germline CDR1 reads LNHDA; CDR2 reads SQIVND (reference sequence). V lost 6 bases and J lost 2, with 10 bases in between. The CDR3 length is 13 residues. The CDR3 loop reads CASRPTGNYGYTF. CDR3 coding DNA: TGTGCCAGTAGGCCTACAGGGAACTATGGCTACACCTTC.

This clone was seen just once. The chain recombines TRBV18 with TRBJ1-4; D call uncertain. Trimming removed 0 bases at V and 7 bases at J, with 9 bases between. The CDR3 is made up of 14 amino acids. From germline, CDR1 is KGHSH and CDR2 LQKENI. CDR3 amino acids: CASSPPVAREKLFF. The CDR3 nucleotides read TGTGCCAGCTCACCACCCGTAGCACGTGAAAAACTGTTTTTT.

The rearrangement uses TRBV5-6 and TRBJ1-1, with D unclear. Trimming removed 0 bases from V and 6 bases from J, with 9 bases in between. Germline loops: CDR1 SGHDT, CDR2 YYEEEE. This CDR3 has 13 residues. The CDR3: CASSLVFSPEAFF. The CDR3 DNA follows: TGTGCCAGCAGCTTGGTCTTTAGTCCTGAAGCTTTCTTT.

The chain links TRBV9 to TRBJ1-4, with TRBD1 identical over 7 bases. With 6 bases clipped from V and 7 bases from J, the junction kept 12 bases outside the gene matches. CDR1 is SGDLS and CDR2 is YYNGEE in the germline V gene. The length of the CDR3 is 15 residues. This CDR3 reads CASNRQGEKGEKLFF. The CDR3, as DNA: TGTGCCAGCAACCGACAGGGAGAAAAGGGTGAAAAACTGTTTTTT.

V gene TRBV6-1 combines with J gene TRBJ1-2; TRBD1 is a possible D gene (6 bases). Per the germline V gene, CDR1 is MNHNS and CDR2 is SASEGT. This CDR3 spans 15 amino acids. With 0 bases removed from V and 4 bases from J, the gap between germline ends came to 12 bases. The CDR3 coding sequence is TGTGCCAGCAGTGAAGCCAGGAAAGGGGGCTATGGCTACACCTTC. Its translation: CASSEARKGGYGYTF.

Only a few counts were recorded for this clone. The chain uses TRBV18 and TRBJ1-1, with D uncertain. The CDR3 contains 13 residues. The V end was cut by 3 bases, the J end by 6 bases, with 11 bases between. The V gene's germline CDR1 is KGHSH and CDR2 LQKENI. CDR3 sequence reads: CASSPTPAAEAFF. The CDR3 DNA is TGTGCCAGCTCACCGACTCCGGCGGCTGAAGCTTTCTTT.

The rearrangement uses TRBV28 and TRBJ2-3; tentatively, D is TRBD2 (7 bases). In germline, CDR1 is MDHEN, CDR2 SYDVKM. Between the trimmed V and J ends, which lost 8 bases and 0 bases, there was a span of 12 bases. This CDR3 is built from 14 residues. Here the CDR3 reads CASGRGPSTDTQYF. The CDR3 bases are TGTGCCAGCGGGCGGGGGCCTAGCACAGATACGCAGTATTTT.

The rearrangement uses TRBV27 and TRBJ2-2; possibly TRBD2 for D (5 bases). The CDR3 runs to 15 residues. Germline CDR1 is MNHEY and CDR2 is SMNVEV (reference sequence). Trimming took 3 bases from V and 4 from J, leaving 12 bases between them. CDR3 sequence: CASSFGRLRTGELFF. The CDR3 coding sequence is TGTGCCAGCAGTTTTGGGAGATTGCGCACCGGGGAGCTGTTTTTT.

The chain recombines TRBV18 with TRBJ2-7; D not certain. CDR1 and CDR2 from the germline V gene are KGHSH and LQKENI. The CDR3 extends over 12 amino acids. V lost 6 bases, J lost 1 base, and 7 bases lay in between. CDR3 DNA sequence: TGTGCCAGCTCCCCTCGGTCCTACGAGCAGTACTTC. It codes for CASSPRSYEQYF. The full variable domain, with the rest looked up from reference TRBV18 and TRBJ2-7, is NAGVMQNPRHLVRRRGQEARLRCSPMKGHSHVYWYRQLPEEGLKFMVYLQKENIIDESGMPKERFSAEFPKEGPSILRIQQVVRGDSAAYFCASSPRSYEQYFGPGTRLTVT.

This clone has just one count. The gene calls are TRBV4-1 and TRBJ1-2; a weak D match, TRBD1 (6 bases). The CDR3 sequence is 17 residues long. V dropped 4 bases and J dropped 3 bases, with 21 bases sitting between them. Germline CDR1 MGHRA, CDR2 YSYEKL. This chain's CDR3 is CASSRNPLTGGHYGYTF. Written as DNA, the CDR3 is TGCGCCAGCAGCCGAAACCCCCTGACGGGGGGGCACTATGGCTACACCTTC.

The J gene is TRBJ1-2, the V gene TRBV5-6, with a tentative D call TRBD1 (5 bases). Germline V gene data show CDR1 as SGHDT and CDR2 as YYEEEE. This CDR3 comprises 14 residues. The V end lost 5 bases, the J end lost 3 bases, and 14 bases lay between the germline ends. The CDR3 bases are TGTGCCAGCAGTGCAGGGTTTTTCGACTATGGCTACACCTTC. Translation gives CASSAGFFDYGYTF.

The chain combines TRBV19 with TRBJ1-2; 7 bases are a match to TRBD1. The junction had 4 bases not matched to a gene; V was cut back by 4 bases and J by 2 bases. The CDR3 is 14 residues long. Germline V gives CDR1 LNHDA, CDR2 SQIVND (reference sequence). The CDR3 reads CASSTADRNYGYTF. As DNA, the CDR3 is TGTGCCAGTAGTACCGCGGACAGGAACTATGGCTACACCTTC.

This rearrangement joins TRBV5-6 to TRBJ2-5; 7 bases match TRBD1. The J segment lost 1 base and the V segment lost 2 bases, leaving 8 bases of the junction unmatched. The CDR3 contains 16 residues. CDR1 and CDR2 from the germline V gene are SGHDT and YYEEEE. In DNA form, the CDR3 reads TGTGCCAGCAGCTTACCCGGGACAGAGTTCCAAGAGACCCAGTACTTC. Its protein product is CASSLPGTEFQETQYF.

This chain joins TRBV19 and TRBJ1-5; D unresolved. This CDR3 spans 16 amino acids. Between the trimmed V and J ends, which lost 1 base and 7 bases, there was a span of 17 bases. From germline, CDR1 is LNHDA and CDR2 SQIVND (reference sequence). The CDR3 is CASSIGAGSPSQPQHF. CDR3 in DNA: TGTGCCAGTAGTATAGGGGCAGGAAGTCCGTCCCAGCCCCAGCATTTT.